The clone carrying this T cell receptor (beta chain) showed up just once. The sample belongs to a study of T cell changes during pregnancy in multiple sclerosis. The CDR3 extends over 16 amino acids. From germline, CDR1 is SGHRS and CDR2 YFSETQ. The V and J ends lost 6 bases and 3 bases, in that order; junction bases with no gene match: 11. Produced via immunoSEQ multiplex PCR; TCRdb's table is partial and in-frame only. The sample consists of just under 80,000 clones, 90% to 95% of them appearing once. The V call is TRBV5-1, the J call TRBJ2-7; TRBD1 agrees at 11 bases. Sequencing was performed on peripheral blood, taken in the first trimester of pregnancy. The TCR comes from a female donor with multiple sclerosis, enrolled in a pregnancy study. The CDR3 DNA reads TGCGCCAGCAACAAAACAGGGACAGGGGGTGACTACGAGCAGTACTTC. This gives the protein CASNKTGTGGDYEQYF.